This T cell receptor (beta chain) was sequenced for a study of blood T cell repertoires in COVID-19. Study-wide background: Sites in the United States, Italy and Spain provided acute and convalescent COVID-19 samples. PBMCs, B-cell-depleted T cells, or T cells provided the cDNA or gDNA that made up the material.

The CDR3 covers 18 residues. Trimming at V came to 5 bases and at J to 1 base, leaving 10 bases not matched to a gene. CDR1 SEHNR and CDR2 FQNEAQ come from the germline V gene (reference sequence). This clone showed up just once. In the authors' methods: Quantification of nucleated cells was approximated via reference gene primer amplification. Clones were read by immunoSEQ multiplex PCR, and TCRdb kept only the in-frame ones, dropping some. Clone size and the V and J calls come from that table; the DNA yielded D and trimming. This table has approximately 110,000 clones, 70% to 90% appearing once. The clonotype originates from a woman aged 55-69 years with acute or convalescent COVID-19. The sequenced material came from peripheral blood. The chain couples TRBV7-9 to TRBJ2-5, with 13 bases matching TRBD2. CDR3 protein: CASSRSARLAGGQETQYF. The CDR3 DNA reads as TGTGCCAGCAGCCGAAGCGCAAGACTAGCGGGGGGCCAAGAGACCCAGTACTTC.